The next 2 T cell receptor beta chains were all read from a single sample in a study of T cells in Graves' hyperthyroidism and ophthalmopathy. There were TCR beta CDR3 regions amplified from RNA transcripts. During a first-round RT-PCR of the TCR CDR3, the HTBI primer set was used. MiXCR was run by TCRdb on the multiplex PCR reads, yielding one entry per CDR3 protein. Of 550,000 to 800,000 distinct CDR3 sequences detected, about 15% appear once; the ten largest clones hold approximately 8.4%. Sequenced: blood. Every receptor here comes from a man younger than 35 with Graves' hyperthyroidism.

The rearrangement joins TRBV7-7 to TRBJ2-1, with TRBD2 identical over 12 bases. The germline V gene encodes CDR1 SSHAT and CDR2 FNYEAQ (reference sequence). The CDR3 sequence is 19 residues long. V shed 1 base, J shed 4 bases, and the junction held 11 bases outside the gene matches. The CDR3 bases are TGTGCCAGCAGCTTAGGGGGTGTACTAGCGGGAGGATCTTACAATGAGCAGTTCTTC. Translation gives CASSLGGVLAGGSYNEQFF.

This clonotype appeared once. The genes are TRBV7-8 and TRBJ2-1, with D perhaps TRBD1 or TRBD2 (6 bases each). Trimming took off 0 bases at V and 9 bases at J, with 12 bases between the two ends. CDR1 and CDR2 from the germline V gene are SGHVS and FQNEAQ. The CDR3 is 14 amino acids. The CDR3, as DNA: TGTGCCAGCAGCTTAGCTCGGGGGCTAAGTGAGCAGTTCTTC. Translation gives CASSLARGLSEQFF. Full variable domain (outside the CDR3, taken from reference TRBV7-8 and TRBJ2-1): GAGVSQSPRYKVAKRGQDVALRCDPISGHVSLFWYQQALGQGPEFLTYFQNEAQLDKSGLPSDRFFAERPEGSVSTLKIQRTQQEDSAVYLCASSLARGLSEQFFGPGTRLTVL.